Listed below are T cell receptor beta chains from one sample, sequenced in a study of cytomegalovirus exposure and HLA in healthy donors. The table came from immunoSEQ multiplex PCR; TCRdb's copy has only in-frame clones and leaves some out. The sample lists 240,000 or so clones, approximately 86% occurring once. The sequenced sample was PBMCs. The receptors were sampled from a woman aged 25 to 39 in good health and CMV-seropositive. Both conserved end residues are part of each CDR3. D genes are given only for firm matches. Some rows have no size entry. The others give once, few or many, or a class for an expanded clone.

abundance: -; v_gene: TRBV5-1; d_gene: TRBD1; j_gene: TRBJ1-3; CDR3aa: CASSPTGASGNTIYF; CDR3nt: TGCGCCAGCAGCCCGACAGGGGCCTCTGGAAACACCATATATTTT
abundance: -; v_gene: TRBV11-2; d_gene: TRBD1; j_gene: TRBJ1-2; CDR3aa: CASSSTGTGGYGYTF; CDR3nt: TGTGCCAGCAGCTCTACCGGGACAGGGGGCTATGGCTACACCTTC
abundance: -; v_gene: TRBV5-1; d_gene: -; j_gene: TRBJ1-1; CDR3aa: CASSLTSSSTESFF; CDR3nt: TGCGCCAGCAGCCTGACTAGTAGTTCGACAGAGTCTTTCTTT
abundance: -; v_gene: TRBV2; d_gene: -; j_gene: TRBJ1-4; CDR3aa: CASRGGENEKLFF; CDR3nt: TGTGCCAGCAGAGGGGGTGAGAATGAAAAACTGTTTTTT
abundance: few; v_gene: TRBV5-1; d_gene: -; j_gene: TRBJ1-1; CDR3aa: CASSDVRETEAFF; CDR3nt: TGCGCCAGCAGCGACGTCAGGGAAACCGAAGCTTTCTTT
abundance: -; v_gene: TRBV5-1; d_gene: TRBD1; j_gene: TRBJ2-7; CDR3aa: CASSRATGAYEQYF; CDR3nt: TGCGCCAGCAGCAGGGCTACAGGGGCCTACGAGCAGTACTTC
abundance: -; v_gene: TRBV18; d_gene: -; j_gene: TRBJ2-7; CDR3aa: CASSGRAIHTPFYEQYF; CDR3nt: TGTGCCAGCTCGGGCAGGGCTATCCACACCCCCTTCTACGAGCAGTACTTC
abundance: -; v_gene: TRBV5-1; d_gene: TRBD2; j_gene: TRBJ2-3; CDR3aa: CASSFGLAGGPVTDTQYF; CDR3nt: TGCGCCAGCAGCTTCGGACTAGCGGGAGGGCCGGTAACAGATACGCAGTATTTT
abundance: -; v_gene: TRBV5-1; d_gene: -; j_gene: TRBJ1-3; CDR3aa: CASSSTNPAGNTIYF; CDR3nt: TGCGCCAGCAGCTCCACAAACCCAGCTGGAAACACCATATATTTT
abundance: few; v_gene: TRBV5-8; d_gene: TRBD1; j_gene: TRBJ2-5; CDR3aa: CASSPWDRRETQYF; CDR3nt: TGTGCCAGCAGCCCCTGGGACAGGAGAGAGACCCAGTACTTC
abundance: -; v_gene: TRBV5-1; d_gene: -; j_gene: TRBJ2-5; CDR3aa: CASSSQGGTIMRETQYF; CDR3nt: TGCGCCAGCAGCTCCCAAGGGGGGACTATCATGAGAGAGACCCAGTACTTC
abundance: -; v_gene: TRBV15; d_gene: TRBD2; j_gene: TRBJ2-7; CDR3aa: CATSRAKRTSGDPVYEQYF; CDR3nt: TGTGCCACCAGCAGGGCGAAAAGGACTAGCGGGGACCCCGTCTACGAGCAGTACTTC
abundance: -; v_gene: TRBV5-4; d_gene: TRBD1; j_gene: TRBJ1-1; CDR3aa: CASSLWTGNTEAFF; CDR3nt: TGTGCCAGCAGCTTGTGGACAGGGAACACTGAAGCTTTCTTT
abundance: -; v_gene: TRBV5-6; d_gene: TRBD2; j_gene: TRBJ2-1; CDR3aa: CASEPGGGVGYNEQFF; CDR3nt: TGTGCCAGCGAACCGGGGGGGGGAGTCGGGTACAATGAGCAGTTCTTC
abundance: -; v_gene: TRBV19; d_gene: -; j_gene: TRBJ2-1; CDR3aa: CASTLSPGGLGLYNEQFF; CDR3nt: TGTGCCAGTACCCTCTCCCCAGGGGGACTAGGTCTCTACAATGAGCAGTTCTTC
abundance: -; v_gene: TRBV28; d_gene: -; j_gene: TRBJ2-7; CDR3aa: CASSLYSLSYEQYF; CDR3nt: TGTGCCAGCAGTTTATACTCTTTGTCCTACGAGCAGTACTTC
abundance: -; v_gene: TRBV5-4; d_gene: -; j_gene: TRBJ1-4; CDR3aa: CASSLRGIGEKLFF; CDR3nt: TGTGCCAGCAGCTTACGGGGGATTGGGGAAAAACTGTTTTTT
abundance: once; v_gene: TRBV7-2; d_gene: -; j_gene: TRBJ1-4; CDR3aa: CASSFGSGAQGLFF; CDR3nt: TGTGCCAGCAGCTTCGGCTCAGGGGCGCAGGGACTGTTTTTT
abundance: -; v_gene: TRBV18; d_gene: TRBD2; j_gene: TRBJ2-7; CDR3aa: CASSPGTSWEQYF; CDR3nt: TGTGCCAGCTCACCTGGGACTAGCTGGGAGCAGTACTTC
abundance: -; v_gene: TRBV30; d_gene: TRBD2; j_gene: TRBJ2-4; CDR3aa: CAWSVKTSGGLAKNIQYF; CDR3nt: TGTGCCTGGAGTGTAAAGACTAGCGGGGGGTTAGCCAAAAACATTCAGTACTTC
abundance: -; v_gene: TRBV27; d_gene: TRBD2; j_gene: TRBJ2-2; CDR3aa: CASSVALGLGPGELFF; CDR3nt: TGTGCCAGCAGTGTCGCTTTGGGACTAGGACCCGGGGAGCTGTTTTTT
abundance: few; v_gene: TRBV27; d_gene: -; j_gene: TRBJ2-2; CDR3aa: CASSSAMVTGELFF; CDR3nt: TGTGCCAGCAGCTCAGCGATGGTCACCGGGGAGCTGTTTTTT
abundance: -; v_gene: TRBV6-1; d_gene: TRBD1; j_gene: TRBJ1-2; CDR3aa: CASPDRAEGYTF; CDR3nt: TGTGCCAGCCCGGACAGGGCGGAAGGCTACACCTTC
abundance: -; v_gene: TRBV27; d_gene: TRBD1; j_gene: TRBJ2-7; CDR3aa: CASTKTGALYEQYF; CDR3nt: TGTGCCAGCACCAAAACAGGGGCCCTCTACGAGCAGTACTTC
abundance: -; v_gene: TRBV29-1; d_gene: -; j_gene: TRBJ2-5; CDR3aa: CSVGSIQETQYF; CDR3nt: TGCAGCGTTGGGAGTATACAAGAGACCCAGTACTTC
abundance: -; v_gene: TRBV27; d_gene: -; j_gene: TRBJ2-1; CDR3aa: CASRIVAASYNEQFF; CDR3nt: TGTGCCAGCCGTATCGTAGCGGCGAGCTACAATGAGCAGTTCTTC
abundance: -; v_gene: TRBV29-1; d_gene: -; j_gene: TRBJ2-2; CDR3aa: CSVEDLGGAGAGELFF; CDR3nt: TGCAGCGTTGAAGATCTAGGCGGTGCAGGGGCCGGGGAGCTGTTTTTT
abundance: -; v_gene: TRBV6-1; d_gene: -; j_gene: TRBJ2-2; CDR3aa: CASRLGNTGELFF; CDR3nt: TGTGCCAGCAGACTAGGGAACACCGGGGAGCTGTTTTTT
abundance: -; v_gene: TRBV6-6; d_gene: -; j_gene: TRBJ1-5; CDR3aa: CASNRDYSNQPQHF; CDR3nt: TGTGCCAGCAATCGGGACTATAGCAATCAGCCCCAGCATTTT
abundance: -; v_gene: TRBV7-2; d_gene: TRBD2; j_gene: TRBJ2-7; CDR3aa: CASSYGGTSGFEQYF; CDR3nt: TGTGCCAGCAGCTACGGGGGGACTAGCGGGTTCGAGCAGTACTTC
abundance: once; v_gene: TRBV5-1; d_gene: -; j_gene: TRBJ1-1; CDR3aa: CASSFESFTEAFF; CDR3nt: TGCGCCAGCAGCTTCGAGTCATTCACTGAAGCTTTCTTT
abundance: -; v_gene: TRBV15; d_gene: -; j_gene: TRBJ1-5; CDR3aa: CATSSSITRQYYSNQPQHF; CDR3nt: TGTGCCACCAGCAGTTCCATCACCAGACAGTATTATAGCAATCAGCCCCAGCATTTT
abundance: -; v_gene: TRBV6-5; d_gene: TRBD1; j_gene: TRBJ2-7; CDR3aa: CASADRATYEQYF; CDR3nt: TGTGCCAGCGCGGACAGGGCCACCTACGAGCAGTACTTC
abundance: -; v_gene: TRBV6-4; d_gene: -; j_gene: TRBJ1-1; CDR3aa: CAVADEAFF; CDR3nt: TGTGCCGTGGCGGATGAAGCTTTCTTT
abundance: -; v_gene: TRBV27; d_gene: TRBD1; j_gene: TRBJ2-1; CDR3aa: CASSPIDRDNEQFF; CDR3nt: TGTGCCAGCAGTCCAATCGACAGGGACAATGAGCAGTTCTTC
abundance: -; v_gene: TRBV7-9; d_gene: TRBD1; j_gene: TRBJ1-1; CDR3aa: CASSLSGTVMNTEAFF; CDR3nt: TGTGCCAGCAGCTTATCCGGGACAGTGATGAACACTGAAGCTTTCTTT
abundance: once; v_gene: TRBV5-1; d_gene: -; j_gene: TRBJ1-3; CDR3aa: CASSLAGASSGNTIYF; CDR3nt: TGCGCCAGCAGCTTGGCAGGGGCGTCTTCTGGAAACACCATATATTTT
abundance: -; v_gene: TRBV30; d_gene: -; j_gene: TRBJ1-2; CDR3aa: CAWSTQNYGYTF; CDR3nt: TGTGCCTGGAGTACTCAAAACTATGGCTACACCTTC
abundance: -; v_gene: TRBV5-6; d_gene: TRBD2; j_gene: TRBJ2-2; CDR3aa: CASSLWRREGAGELFF; CDR3nt: TGTGCCAGCAGCTTGTGGCGGCGGGAGGGCGCCGGGGAGCTGTTTTTT
abundance: -; v_gene: TRBV25-1; d_gene: -; j_gene: TRBJ2-3; CDR3aa: CASSERGPVTDTQYF; CDR3nt: TGTGCCAGCAGTGAAAGAGGGCCTGTCACAGATACGCAGTATTTT
abundance: -; v_gene: TRBV28; d_gene: -; j_gene: TRBJ2-1; CDR3aa: CASFRNLRNEQFF; CDR3nt: TGTGCCAGCTTTAGGAATCTGAGGAATGAGCAGTTCTTC
abundance: -; v_gene: TRBV7-2; d_gene: -; j_gene: TRBJ2-7; CDR3aa: CASSLDNEQYF; CDR3nt: TGTGCCAGCAGCTTAGACAACGAGCAGTACTTC
abundance: -; v_gene: TRBV18; d_gene: -; j_gene: TRBJ2-5; CDR3aa: CASSPTVVRGTQYF; CDR3nt: TGTGCCAGCTCACCAACAGTGGTGCGGGGGACCCAGTACTTC
abundance: -; v_gene: TRBV10-3; d_gene: TRBD2; j_gene: TRBJ2-5; CDR3aa: CAISEPGLAQKEYQETQYF; CDR3nt: TGTGCCATCAGTGAGCCTGGACTAGCGCAAAAGGAGTACCAAGAGACCCAGTACTTC
abundance: few; v_gene: TRBV19; d_gene: -; j_gene: TRBJ1-2; CDR3aa: CASSPTGVYGYTF; CDR3nt: TGTGCCAGTAGTCCTACGGGGGTTTATGGCTACACCTTC
abundance: -; v_gene: TRBV19; d_gene: -; j_gene: TRBJ1-2; CDR3aa: CASSIGGGGNGYTF; CDR3nt: TGTGCCAGTAGTATAGGGGGCGGAGGGAACGGCTACACCTTC
abundance: once; v_gene: TRBV11-3; d_gene: -; j_gene: TRBJ1-2; CDR3aa: CASSLTWGPQNYGYTF; CDR3nt: TGTGCCAGCAGCCTAACTTGGGGCCCCCAGAACTATGGCTACACCTTC
abundance: -; v_gene: TRBV7-6; d_gene: -; j_gene: TRBJ2-6; CDR3aa: CASSYEDINLPGANVLTF; CDR3nt: TGTGCCAGCTCATACGAGGACATCAACTTGCCCGGGGCCAACGTCCTGACTTTC
abundance: -; v_gene: TRBV11-3; d_gene: TRBD2; j_gene: TRBJ2-7; CDR3aa: CASSPRTSGSYEQYF; CDR3nt: TGTGCCAGCAGCCCTAGGACTAGCGGGAGCTACGAGCAGTACTTC
abundance: -; v_gene: TRBV28; d_gene: -; j_gene: TRBJ2-7; CDR3aa: CASSLYGTYEQYF; CDR3nt: TGTGCCAGCAGTTTATACGGGACCTACGAGCAGTACTTC
abundance: -; v_gene: TRBV28; d_gene: TRBD1; j_gene: TRBJ1-5; CDR3aa: CASSLAGGEGQPQHF; CDR3nt: TGTGCCAGCAGTCTCGCAGGGGGCGAAGGTCAGCCCCAGCATTTT
abundance: -; v_gene: TRBV7-9; d_gene: TRBD1; j_gene: TRBJ1-2; CDR3aa: CASSSTRDSGYTF; CDR3nt: TGTGCCAGCAGCTCCACCAGGGACAGTGGCTACACCTTC
abundance: -; v_gene: TRBV5-1; d_gene: TRBD1; j_gene: TRBJ2-2; CDR3aa: CASSSGTATGELFF; CDR3nt: TGCGCCAGCAGCTCCGGGACAGCTACCGGGGAGCTGTTTTTT
abundance: -; v_gene: TRBV2; d_gene: -; j_gene: TRBJ2-3; CDR3aa: CASSGRTSTDTQYF; CDR3nt: TGTGCCAGCTCGGGTCGCACTAGCACAGATACGCAGTATTTT
abundance: -; v_gene: TRBV10-1; d_gene: -; j_gene: TRBJ1-3; CDR3aa: CARRGGDCSGNTIYF; CDR3nt: TGCGCCAGGAGGGGGGGGGATTGCTCTGGAAACACCATATATTTT
abundance: -; v_gene: TRBV18; d_gene: TRBD1; j_gene: TRBJ1-1; CDR3aa: CASSEGTGTFLTEAFF; CDR3nt: TGTGCCAGCTCAGAGGGGACAGGGACTTTTTTAACTGAAGCTTTCTTT
abundance: -; v_gene: TRBV7-3; d_gene: TRBD2; j_gene: TRBJ2-2; CDR3aa: CASSLSPSSGHTGELFF; CDR3nt: TGTGCCAGCAGCTTAAGTCCCTCTAGCGGGCACACCGGGGAGCTGTTTTTT
abundance: -; v_gene: TRBV5-1; d_gene: -; j_gene: TRBJ1-5; CDR3aa: CASSLGDSYSNQPQHF; CDR3nt: TGCGCCAGCAGCTTGGGAGACAGCTATAGCAATCAGCCCCAGCATTTT
abundance: -; v_gene: TRBV5-1; d_gene: -; j_gene: TRBJ1-2; CDR3aa: CASSPDRGSPNYGYTF; CDR3nt: TGCGCCAGCAGCCCCGACCGGGGGAGCCCTAACTATGGCTACACCTTC
abundance: once; v_gene: TRBV7-9; d_gene: -; j_gene: TRBJ2-4; CDR3aa: CASSPFGGVAKNIQYF; CDR3nt: TGTGCCAGCAGCCCCTTTGGAGGGGTAGCCAAAAACATTCAGTACTTC